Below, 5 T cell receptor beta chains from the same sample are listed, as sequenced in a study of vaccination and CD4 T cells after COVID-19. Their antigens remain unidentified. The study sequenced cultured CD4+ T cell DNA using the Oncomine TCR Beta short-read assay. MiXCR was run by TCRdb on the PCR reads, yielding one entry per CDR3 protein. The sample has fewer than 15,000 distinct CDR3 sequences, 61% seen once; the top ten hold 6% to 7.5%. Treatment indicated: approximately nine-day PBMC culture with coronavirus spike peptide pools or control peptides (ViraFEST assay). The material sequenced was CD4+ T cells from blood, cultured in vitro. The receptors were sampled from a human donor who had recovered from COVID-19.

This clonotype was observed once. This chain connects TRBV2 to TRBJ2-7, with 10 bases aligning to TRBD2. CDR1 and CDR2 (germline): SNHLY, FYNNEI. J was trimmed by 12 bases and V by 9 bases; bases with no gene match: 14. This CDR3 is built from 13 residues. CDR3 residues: CASRRGLAGARYF. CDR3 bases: TGTGCCAGTAGACGGGGCCTAGCGGGAGCTCGGTACTTC.

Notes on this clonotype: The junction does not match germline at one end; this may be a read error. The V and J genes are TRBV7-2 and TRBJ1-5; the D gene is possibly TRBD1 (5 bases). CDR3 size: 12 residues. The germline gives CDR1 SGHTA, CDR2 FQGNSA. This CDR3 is CASSLAGGGADF. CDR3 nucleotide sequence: TGTGCCAGCAGCTTGGCGGGCGGAGGGGCGGATTTT.

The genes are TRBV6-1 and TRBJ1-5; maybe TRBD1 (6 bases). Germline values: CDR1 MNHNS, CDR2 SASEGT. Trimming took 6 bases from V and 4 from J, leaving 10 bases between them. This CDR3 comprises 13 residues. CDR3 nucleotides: TGTGCCAGCAGCGGACAGTTGAATCAGCCCCAGCATTTT. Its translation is CASSGQLNQPQHF.

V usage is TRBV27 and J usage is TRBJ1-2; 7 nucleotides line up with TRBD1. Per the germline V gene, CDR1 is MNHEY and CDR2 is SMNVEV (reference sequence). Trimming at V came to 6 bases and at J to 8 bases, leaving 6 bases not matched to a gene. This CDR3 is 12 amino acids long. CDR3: CASRQGMGGYTF. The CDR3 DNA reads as TGTGCCAGCAGACAGGGGATGGGGGGCTACACCTTC.

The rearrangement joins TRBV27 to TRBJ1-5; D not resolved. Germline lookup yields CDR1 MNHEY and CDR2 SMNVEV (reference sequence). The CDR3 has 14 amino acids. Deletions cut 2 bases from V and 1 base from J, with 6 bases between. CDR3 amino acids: CASSLGRSNQPQHF. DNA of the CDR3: TGTGCCAGCAGTTTAGGGAGGAGCAATCAGCCCCAGCATTTT.